The 26 T cell receptor beta chains in this list originate from one sample, sequenced in a study of regulatory T cells in long-lasting Graves disease. Arm-PCR of CDR3 regions with iRepertoire HTBI primers generated TCR beta libraries. From the multiplex PCR reads, TCRdb called clonotypes with MiXCR, one entry per CDR3 protein. The table includes about 540,000 distinct CDR3 sequences, approximately 15% detected once. The sample's time point: newly diagnosed GD, antithyroid drugs for less than 3 months. The TCR library was prepared using RNA isolated from PBMCs. This sample also belongs to another study, concerning T cells in Graves' hyperthyroidism and ophthalmopathy.

Source: peripheral blood mononuclear cells (PBMCs), taken at new diagnosis, from a patient treated with antithyroid drugs. These receptors originate from a man aged 30 to 45 with Graves disease.

This clonotype showed up many times. V usage is TRBV6-1 and J usage is TRBJ2-2; no definite D call. The CDR3 is made up of 14 amino acids. Germline CDR1 reads MNHNS; CDR2 reads SASEGT. V lost 7 bases and J 3 bases, leaving 12 bases between the germline ends. The CDR3 DNA reads TGTGCCAGCACCCATCGACCCGACACCGGGGAGCTGTTTTTT. Amino acids: CASTHRPDTGELFF.

This clonotype was detected ten times or more. The CDR3 DNA is TGTGCCAGCAGCAATACAGGGGTCTACGAGCAGTACTTC. Its protein product is CASSNTGVYEQYF. V gene TRBV11-2 combines with J gene TRBJ2-7, with 7 nucleotides matching TRBD1. Germline V gene lookup returns CDR1 SGHAT and CDR2 FQNNGV. This CDR3 contains 13 residues. After removal of 5 bases from V and 3 bases from J, the junction contained 4 bases not matched to a gene.

This clonotype was seen repeatedly, ten times or more. The rearrangement uses TRBV20-1 and TRBJ2-7, with 8 nucleotides matching TRBD2. V lost 4 bases to trimming and J lost 4 bases; unmatched junction nucleotides: 12. The CDR3 loop spans 15 amino acids. Germline V CDR1 and CDR2: DFQATT, SNEGSKA (reference sequence). DNA of the CDR3: TGCAGTGCTATTTATTCCGGGACTAGTCGTTACGAGCAGTACTTC. Translating it yields CSAIYSGTSRYEQYF.

Concerning this clonotype itself: A much more abundant neighbour one base away suggests this may be a read error. The rearrangement joins TRBV6-1 to TRBJ1-3; a weak D match, TRBD1 (6 bases). V shed 6 bases and J shed 5 bases, with 17 bases lying between them. CDR3 size: 15 residues. The germline V gene encodes CDR1 MNHNS and CDR2 SASEGT. The chain's CDR3 is CASRPGQLARNTIYF. CDR3 DNA: TGTGCCAGCAGGCCAGGACAGCTCGCCCGAAACACCATATATTTT.

Many counts were recorded for this clonotype. This chain joins TRBV5-1 and TRBJ1-1; D not resolved. Germline CDR1 and CDR2: SGHRS and YFSETQ. This CDR3 has 14 residues. V lost 2 bases and J 0 bases, leaving 8 bases between the germline ends. The chain's CDR3 is CASSFNTMNTEAFF. CDR3 coding DNA: TGCGCCAGCAGCTTCAACACCATGAACACTGAAGCTTTCTTT.

This clonotype has at least ten counts. This chain joins TRBV20-1 and TRBJ2-5; D gene ambiguous. CDR3 size: 13 residues. Trimming pared 1 base from V and 5 bases from J, leaving 11 bases between. The V gene's germline CDR1 is DFQATT and CDR2 SNEGSKA (reference sequence). The CDR3, as DNA: TGCAGTGCTAGAGCCGGGCCTCCGGAGACCCAGTACTTC. The encoded protein is CSARAGPPETQYF.

This clonotype was picked up a small number of times. The J gene is TRBJ2-5, the V gene TRBV20-1, with a weak D call TRBD2 (5 bases). The CDR3 spans 13 residues. The V gene's germline CDR1 is DFQATT and CDR2 SNEGSKA (reference sequence). The V end lost 5 bases, the J end lost 5 bases, and 15 bases lay between the germline ends. The CDR3 bases are TGCAGTGCTGCAGTCCCTGGCGGGGAGACCCAGTACTTC. Translated, it gives CSAAVPGGETQYF.

The chain carries TRBV5-6 and TRBJ1-1; D is unresolved. The CDR3 spans 13 residues. V was cut by 1 base and J by 2 bases, with 6 bases left in between. The germline V gene has CDR1 SGHDT and CDR2 YYEEEE. This CDR3 is CASSLPDNTEAFF. Written as DNA, the CDR3 is TGTGCCAGCAGCTTGCCCGATAACACTGAAGCTTTCTTT. The variable domain in full, with the rest retrieved from reference TRBV5-6 and TRBJ1-1, is DAGVTQSPTHLIKTRGQQVTLRCSPKSGHDTVSWYQQALGQGPQFIFQYYEEEERQRGNFPDRFSGHQFPNYSSELNVNALLLGDSALYLCASSLPDNTEAFFGQGTRLTVV.

The chain carries TRBV3-1 and TRBJ1-2; 7 positions agree with TRBD1. The CDR3 covers 17 residues. V was clipped by 0 bases and J by 8 bases; unmatched bases: 15. The germline V gene encodes CDR1 LGHDT and CDR2 YNNKEL (reference sequence). CDR3 bases: TGTGCCAGCAGCCAAGAAGGGGGGACGGGACAGTCGGGAGGCTACACCTTC. Translation: CASSQEGGTGQSGGYTF.

This clonotype was observed at least ten times. The chain is built from TRBV29-1 and TRBJ2-7; a weak D match, TRBD1 (6 bases). The CDR3 runs 13 residues. Per germline, CDR1 SQVTM and CDR2 ANQGSEA. V was shortened by 4 bases and J by 1 base, with 11 bases between the two germline ends. CDR3 region: CSVGTQGSYEQYF. CDR3 DNA sequence: TGCAGCGTTGGGACACAGGGATCCTACGAGCAGTACTTC.

In its sample, this clonotype was seen many times. This rearrangement joins TRBV7-2 to TRBJ2-1, with TRBD1 as a possible D gene (6 bases). The CDR3 is 15 amino acids. V was trimmed by 4 bases and J by 2 bases, leaving 12 bases between them. CDR1 is SGHTA, CDR2 FQGNSA, per germline. CDR3 sequence (DNA): TGTGCCAGCAGCTCCAACGGACAGACCTACAATGAGCAGTTCTTC. Protein product: CASSSNGQTYNEQFF. The full variable domain, with the rest looked up from reference TRBV7-2 and TRBJ2-1, is GAGVSQSPSNKVTEKGKDVELRCDPISGHTALYWYRQSLGQGLEFLIYFQGNSAPDKSGLPSDRFSAERTGGSVSTLTIQRTQQEDSAVYLCASSSNGQTYNEQFFGPGTRLTVL.

This clonotype was recorded many times. This chain connects TRBV6-1 to TRBJ1-1; D remains ambiguous. Deletions cut 8 bases from V and 0 bases from J, with 7 bases between. The CDR3 runs to 12 residues. The germline V gene has CDR1 MNHNS and CDR2 SASEGT. The CDR3 DNA sequence: TGTGCCAGCTTCCAGATGAACACTGAAGCTTTCTTT. Translated, it gives CASFQMNTEAFF.

This clonotype was recorded at least ten times. The chain employs TRBV13 and TRBJ1-1; 7 bases match TRBD1. Trimming at V came to 4 bases and at J to 0 bases, leaving 2 bases not matched to a gene. The CDR3 totals 14 residues. Germline lookup yields CDR1 PRHDT and CDR2 FYEKMQ (reference sequence). CDR3 region: CASSYRGMNTEAFF. The CDR3 DNA sequence: TGTGCCAGCAGCTACAGGGGTATGAACACTGAAGCTTTCTTT.

There are many counts of this clonotype. V gene TRBV6-2 or TRBV6-3 combines with J gene TRBJ2-1, with 9 bases matching TRBD2. Germline V CDR1 and CDR2: MNHEY, SVGEGT. The CDR3 consists of 14 residues. J was trimmed by 8 bases and V by 6 bases; bases with no gene match: 8. The CDR3 spells CASSRARTSDEQFF. CDR3 DNA sequence: TGTGCCAGCAGCCGAGCACGGACTAGCGATGAGCAGTTCTTC.

A note on this clonotype: A much larger clone differs from this one at a single base, so this may be a read error. The CDR3 DNA is TGCGACAGCAGCTCGGGACTAGCGGGAAAGAATGAGCAGTTCTTC. Its protein product is CDSSSGLAGKNEQFF. The chain is built from TRBV5-1 and TRBJ2-1; 13 nucleotides align to TRBD2. Germline CDR1 SGHRS, CDR2 YFSETQ. This CDR3 spans 15 amino acids.

As regards this clonotype: A much larger clone lies a single base off, so this may be a read error. V and J are TRBV7-2 and TRBJ2-1, with 7 bases fitting TRBD2. This CDR3 has 18 residues. J gave up 0 bases and V 2 bases, and 10 bases lay outside the gene matches. Germline loops: CDR1 SGHTA, CDR2 FQGNSA. This CDR3 reads CASSLRAILASSYNEQFF. CDR3 nucleotides: TGTGCCAGCAGCTTAAGGGCCATACTAGCGAGCTCCTACAATGAGCAGTTCTTC.

This clonotype was detected many times. The chain links TRBV20-1 to TRBJ2-7; TRBD2 matches 7 bases. CDR3 length: 13 amino acids. CDR1 is DFQATT and CDR2 is SNEGSKA in the germline V gene (reference sequence). The V segment lost 6 bases and the J segment 5 bases; nucleotides outside the gene matches: 10. The CDR3 coding sequence is TGCAGTGCCGGTGGGGAGGGTACCCACGAGCAGTACTTC. It specifies CSAGGEGTHEQYF.

The chain has TRBV3-1 and TRBJ2-7; D may be TRBD2 (6 bases). Germline V gene data show CDR1 as LGHDT and CDR2 as YNNKEL (reference sequence). The V end was cut by 0 bases, the J end by 3 bases, with 12 bases between. This CDR3 contains 15 residues. The CDR3 sequence is CASSQEPRDFYEQYF. The CDR3 nucleotides read TGTGCCAGCAGCCAAGAACCCCGGGACTTCTACGAGCAGTACTTC.

The table lists this clonotype with many counts. The CDR3 spells CASTSDRYIQYF. In DNA form, the CDR3 reads TGTGCCAGCACTTCCGACAGATACATTCAGTACTTC. V usage is TRBV6-1 and J usage is TRBJ2-4, with D possibly being TRBD1 (5 bases). V dropped 7 bases and J dropped 8 bases, with 12 bases sitting between them. The CDR3 runs to 12 residues. Germline values: CDR1 MNHNS, CDR2 SASEGT.

This clonotype was detected ten times or more. The chain employs TRBV2 and TRBJ1-2; unclear D gene. There are 14 residues in the CDR3. From germline, CDR1 is SNHLY and CDR2 FYNNEI. The V gene lost 1 base and the J gene lost 8 bases, with 14 bases spanning the gap. CDR3 region: CASSEGPERRGYTF. The CDR3 coding sequence is TGTGCCAGCAGTGAAGGCCCCGAGAGGAGGGGCTACACCTTC. The full variable domain, completed using reference TRBV2 and TRBJ1-2, is EPEVTQTPSHQVTQMGQEVILRCVPISNHLYFYWYRQILGQKVEFLVSFYNNEISEKSEIFDDQFSVERPDGSNFTLKIRSTKLEDSAMYFCASSEGPERRGYTFGSGTRLTVV.

This clonotype was seen repeatedly, ten times or more. The chain carries TRBV3-1 and TRBJ1-2; 8 nucleotides agree with TRBD1. Germline CDR1 and CDR2: LGHDT and YNNKEL (reference sequence). V lost 4 bases and J lost 8; bases outside the gene matches: 9. This CDR3 contains 14 residues. CDR3 sequence (DNA): TGTGCCAGCAGCCCGAGCCCGGACAGGGTCGGCTACACCTTC. This sequence encodes CASSPSPDRVGYTF.

This clonotype has ten or more counts. V and J are TRBV30 and TRBJ2-1; possible D gene TRBD1, 5 bases. In germline, CDR1 is GTSNPN, CDR2 SVGIG (reference sequence). The CDR3 is 11 amino acids. Trimming shortened V by 1 base and J by 10 bases, and 8 bases separated the two germline ends. Here the CDR3 DNA reads TGTGCCTGGAGTGGCCAGGGAGAGCAGTTCTTC. Encoded protein: CAWSGQGEQFF.

This chain joins TRBV14 and TRBJ2-6, with D maybe TRBD2 (6 bases). This CDR3 contains 16 residues. Germline loops: CDR1 SGHDN, CDR2 FVKESK. Trimming took 6 bases from V and 4 from J, leaving 16 bases between them. CDR3 nucleotide sequence: TGTGCCAGCAGTCAATCGGGGGTACCCGGGGCCAACGTCCTGACTTTC. Translated, it gives CASSQSGVPGANVLTF. Together with reference TRBV14 and TRBJ2-6, the CDR3 gives the full variable domain: EAGVTQFPSHSVIEKGQTVTLRCDPISGHDNLYWYRRVMGKEIKFLLHFVKESKQDESGMPNNRFLAERTGGTYSTLKVQPAELEDSGVYFCASSQSGVPGANVLTFGAGSRLTVL.

This clonotype was seen repeatedly, ten times or more. This chain uses TRBV9 with TRBJ1-2, with a tentative D call TRBD1 (6 bases). Trimming pared 5 bases from V and 4 bases from J, leaving 12 bases between. CDR3 length: 13 amino acids. CDR1 and CDR2 from the germline V gene are SGDLS and YYNGEE. The CDR3, as DNA: TGTGCCAGCAGTGTCGGACAGTCCTATGGCTACACCTTC. Translating it yields CASSVGQSYGYTF.

This clonotype was found many times. This chain connects TRBV7-9 to TRBJ2-3, with D perhaps matching TRBD2 (5 bases). CDR1 is SEHNR and CDR2 is FQNEAQ in the germline V gene (reference sequence). The CDR3 consists of 13 residues. V gave up 6 bases and J gave up 3 bases, with 10 bases separating them. The CDR3 protein is CASRSTITDTQYF. DNA for the CDR3: TGTGCCAGCAGGTCGACTATTACAGATACGCAGTATTTT.

This clonotype was found many times. The rearrangement links TRBV15 to TRBJ2-5; TRBD2 might be the D (7 bases). The V and J ends lost 0 bases and 4 bases respectively, with 12 bases between them. This CDR3 spans 15 amino acids. Germline V gene lookup returns CDR1 LNHNV and CDR2 YYDKDF (reference sequence). CDR3 nucleotide sequence: TGTGCCACCAGCAGAGATTCGGGGGGCCTAGAGACCCAGTACTTC. As protein: CATSRDSGGLETQYF.